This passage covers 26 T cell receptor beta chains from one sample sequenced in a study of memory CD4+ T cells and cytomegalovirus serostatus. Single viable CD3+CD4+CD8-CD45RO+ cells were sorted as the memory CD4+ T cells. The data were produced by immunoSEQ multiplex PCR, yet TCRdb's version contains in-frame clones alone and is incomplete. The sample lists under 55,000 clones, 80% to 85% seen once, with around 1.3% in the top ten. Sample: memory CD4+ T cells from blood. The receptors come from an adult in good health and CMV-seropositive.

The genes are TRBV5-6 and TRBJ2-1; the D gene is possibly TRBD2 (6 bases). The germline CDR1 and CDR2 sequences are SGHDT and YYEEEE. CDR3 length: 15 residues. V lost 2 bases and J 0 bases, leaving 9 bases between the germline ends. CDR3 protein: CASSFRGSSYNEQFF. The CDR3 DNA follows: TGTGCCAGCAGCTTTCGGGGGAGCTCCTACAATGAGCAGTTCTTC.

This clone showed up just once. CDR3 in DNA: TGTGCCAGCAGCGCCGGACTAGCGGGAGGTGAGAATGAGCAGTTCTTC. This translates into CASSAGLAGGENEQFF. J is TRBJ2-1 and V is TRBV7-3; 14 nucleotides agree with TRBD2. V trimming: 5 bases; J trimming: 7 bases; junction bases outside the gene matches: 7. The CDR3 runs to 16 residues. Germline V gene lookup returns CDR1 SGHTA and CDR2 FQGTGA.

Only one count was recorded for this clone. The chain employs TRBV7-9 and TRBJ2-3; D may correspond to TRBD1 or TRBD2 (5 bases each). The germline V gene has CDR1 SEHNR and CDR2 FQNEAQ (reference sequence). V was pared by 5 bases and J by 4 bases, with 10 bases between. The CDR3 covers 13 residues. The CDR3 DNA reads TGTGCCAGCAGCCCCCGGGGCCCAGATACGCAGTATTTT. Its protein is CASSPRGPDTQYF.

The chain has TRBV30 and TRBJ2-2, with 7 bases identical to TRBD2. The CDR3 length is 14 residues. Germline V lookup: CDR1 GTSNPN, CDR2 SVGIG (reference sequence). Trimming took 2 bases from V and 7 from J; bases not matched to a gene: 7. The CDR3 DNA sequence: TGTGCCTGGAGTCCGACTAGCTCTGGCGGGGAGCTGTTTTTT. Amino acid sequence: CAWSPTSSGGELFF.

The DNA for the CDR3 is TGCAGCGGTAACAGGGGGAACACTGAAGCTTTCTTT. It is translated as CSGNRGNTEAFF. The chain is built from TRBV29-1 and TRBJ1-1; 7 nucleotides align to TRBD1. After removal of 7 bases from V and 1 base from J, the junction contained 3 bases not matched to a gene. Germline lookup yields CDR1 SQVTM and CDR2 ANQGSEA. The CDR3 has 12 amino acids.

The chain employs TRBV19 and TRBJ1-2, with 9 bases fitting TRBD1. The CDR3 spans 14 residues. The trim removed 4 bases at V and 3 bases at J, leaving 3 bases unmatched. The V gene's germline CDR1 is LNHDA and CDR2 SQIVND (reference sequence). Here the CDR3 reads CASSTGQGYYGYTF. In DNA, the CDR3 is TGTGCCAGTAGTACCGGACAGGGGTACTATGGCTACACCTTC.

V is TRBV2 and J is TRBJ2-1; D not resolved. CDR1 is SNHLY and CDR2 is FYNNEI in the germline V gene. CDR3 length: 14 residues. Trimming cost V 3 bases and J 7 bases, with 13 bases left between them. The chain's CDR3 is CASSDLGGTNEQFF. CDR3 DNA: TGTGCCAGCAGTGATTTGGGCGGTACAAATGAGCAGTTCTTC.

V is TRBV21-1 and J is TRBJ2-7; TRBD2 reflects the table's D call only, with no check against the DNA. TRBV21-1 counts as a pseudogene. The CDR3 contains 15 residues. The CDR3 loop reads CASSKGTSGAYEQYF. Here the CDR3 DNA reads TGTGCCAGCAGCAAAGGGACTAGCGGAGCCTACGAGCAGTACTTC.

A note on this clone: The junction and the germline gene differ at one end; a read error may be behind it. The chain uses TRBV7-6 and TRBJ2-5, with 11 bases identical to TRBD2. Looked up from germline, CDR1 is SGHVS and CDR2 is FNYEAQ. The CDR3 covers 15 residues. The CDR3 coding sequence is TGTGCCAGCAGCGTAGCGGGGGGGCCGATGGAGACCCAGTACTTC. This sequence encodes CASSVAGGPMETQYF.

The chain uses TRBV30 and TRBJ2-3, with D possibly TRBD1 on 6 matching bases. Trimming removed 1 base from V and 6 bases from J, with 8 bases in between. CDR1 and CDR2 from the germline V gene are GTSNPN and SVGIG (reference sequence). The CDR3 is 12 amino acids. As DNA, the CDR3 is TGTGCCTGGAGTGCTGGGGGCGATACGCAGTATTTT. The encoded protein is CAWSAGGDTQYF. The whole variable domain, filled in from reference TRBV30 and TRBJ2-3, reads SQTIHQWPATLVQPVGSPLSLECTVEGTSNPNLYWYRQAAGRGLQLLFYSVGIGQISSEVPQNLSASRPQDRQFILSSKKLLLSDSGFYLCAWSAGGDTQYFGPGTRLTVL.

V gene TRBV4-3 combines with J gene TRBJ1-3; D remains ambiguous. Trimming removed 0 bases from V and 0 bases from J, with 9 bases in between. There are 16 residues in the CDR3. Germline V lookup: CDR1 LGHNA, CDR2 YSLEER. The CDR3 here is CASSQDNSFSGNTIYF. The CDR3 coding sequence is TGCGCCAGCAGCCAAGATAATAGCTTCTCTGGAAACACCATATATTTT.

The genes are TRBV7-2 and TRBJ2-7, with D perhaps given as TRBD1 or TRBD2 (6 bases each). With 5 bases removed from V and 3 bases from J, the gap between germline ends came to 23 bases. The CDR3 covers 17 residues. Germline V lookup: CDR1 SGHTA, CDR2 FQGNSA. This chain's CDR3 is CASSKGAVGGPDYEQYF. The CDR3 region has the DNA TGTGCCAGCAGCAAAGGGGCCGTAGGGGGGCCGGACTACGAGCAGTACTTC.

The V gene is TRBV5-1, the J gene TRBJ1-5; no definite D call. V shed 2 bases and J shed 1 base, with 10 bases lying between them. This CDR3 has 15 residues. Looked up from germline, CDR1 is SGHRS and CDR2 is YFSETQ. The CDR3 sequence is CASSFWAGSNQPQHF. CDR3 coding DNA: TGCGCCAGCAGCTTCTGGGCTGGGAGCAATCAGCCCCAGCATTTT.

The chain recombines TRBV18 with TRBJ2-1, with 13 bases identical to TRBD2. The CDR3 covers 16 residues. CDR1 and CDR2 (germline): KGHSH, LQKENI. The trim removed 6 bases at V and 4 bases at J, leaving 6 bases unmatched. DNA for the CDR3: TGTGCCAGCTCCTCAGGACTAGCGGGGGAGTACAATGAGCAGTTCTTC. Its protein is CASSSGLAGEYNEQFF.

The CDR3 bases are TGCGCCAGCAGCCTTGGACAGGGTTCCTCACCCCTCCACTTT. This translates into CASSLGQGSSPLHF. The chain joins TRBV4-3 to TRBJ1-6; TRBD1 agrees at 8 bases. V gave up 4 bases and J gave up 10 bases; unmatched junction bases: 6. CDR3 length: 14 residues. The V gene's germline CDR1 is LGHNA and CDR2 YSLEER.

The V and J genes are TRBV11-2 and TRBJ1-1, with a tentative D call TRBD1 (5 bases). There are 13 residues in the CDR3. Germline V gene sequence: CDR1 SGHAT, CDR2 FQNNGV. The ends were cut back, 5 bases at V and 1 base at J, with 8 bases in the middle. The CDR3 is CASSPGPNTEAFF. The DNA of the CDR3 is TGTGCCAGCAGCCCGGGACCGAACACTGAAGCTTTCTTT. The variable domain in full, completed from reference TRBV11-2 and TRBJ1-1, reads EAGVAQSPRYKIIEKRQSVAFWCNPISGHATLYWYQQILGQGPKLLIQFQNNGVVDDSQLPKDRFSAERLKGVDSTLKIQPAKLEDSAVYLCASSPGPNTEAFFGQGTRLTVV.

The CDR3 region has the DNA TGTGCCAGCAGCTTGGGGGACCGGAACACCGGGGAGCTGTTTTTT. Translation: CASSLGDRNTGELFF. The rearrangement links TRBV5-4 to TRBJ2-2; D may match TRBD1 or TRBD2 (5 bases each). In germline, CDR1 is SGHNT, CDR2 YYREEE (reference sequence). CDR3 size: 15 residues. The V gene lost 0 bases and the J gene lost 1 base, with 7 bases spanning the gap.

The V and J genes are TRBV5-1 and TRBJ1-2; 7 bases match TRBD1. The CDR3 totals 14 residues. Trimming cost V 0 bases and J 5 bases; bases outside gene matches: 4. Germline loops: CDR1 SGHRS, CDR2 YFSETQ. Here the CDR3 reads CASSLGQGVYGYTF. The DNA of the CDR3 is TGCGCCAGCAGCTTGGGGCAGGGGGTTTATGGCTACACCTTC.

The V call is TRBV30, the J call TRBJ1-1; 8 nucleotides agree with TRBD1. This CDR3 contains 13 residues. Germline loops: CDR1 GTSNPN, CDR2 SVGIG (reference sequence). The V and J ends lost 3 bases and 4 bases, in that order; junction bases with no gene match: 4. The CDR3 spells CAWRRTGPTEAFF. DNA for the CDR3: TGTGCCTGGAGGCGGACAGGGCCCACTGAAGCTTTCTTT.

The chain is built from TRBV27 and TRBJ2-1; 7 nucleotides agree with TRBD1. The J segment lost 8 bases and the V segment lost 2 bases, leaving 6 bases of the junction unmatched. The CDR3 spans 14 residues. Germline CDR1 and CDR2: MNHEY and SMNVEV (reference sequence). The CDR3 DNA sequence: TGTGCCAGCAGTTTAGAAAGGGGGCGGGATGAGCAGTTCTTC. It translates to CASSLERGRDEQFF.

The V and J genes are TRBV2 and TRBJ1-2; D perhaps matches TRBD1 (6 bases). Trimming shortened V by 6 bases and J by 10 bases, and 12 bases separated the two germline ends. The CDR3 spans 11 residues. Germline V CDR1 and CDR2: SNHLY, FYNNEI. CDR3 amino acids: CASSQTGYYTF. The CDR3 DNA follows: TGTGCCAGCAGCCAAACAGGGTACTACACCTTC.

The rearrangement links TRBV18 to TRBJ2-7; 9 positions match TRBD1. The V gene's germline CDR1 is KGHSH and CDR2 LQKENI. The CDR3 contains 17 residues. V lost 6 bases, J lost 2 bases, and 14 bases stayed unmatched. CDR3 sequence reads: CASSPAPQGAQTYEQYF. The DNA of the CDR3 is TGTGCCAGCTCCCCTGCTCCACAGGGGGCCCAAACCTACGAGCAGTACTTC.

This CDR3 is CASSPLPGSGKAEQFF. The CDR3 coding sequence is TGTGCCAGCAGCCCGCTCCCGGGTAGCGGGAAAGCCGAGCAGTTCTTC. The chain links TRBV14 to TRBJ2-1; 8 bases are shared with TRBD2. Germline lookup yields CDR1 SGHDN and CDR2 FVKESK. V lost 4 bases and J lost 10; bases outside the gene matches: 15. The CDR3 runs to 16 residues.

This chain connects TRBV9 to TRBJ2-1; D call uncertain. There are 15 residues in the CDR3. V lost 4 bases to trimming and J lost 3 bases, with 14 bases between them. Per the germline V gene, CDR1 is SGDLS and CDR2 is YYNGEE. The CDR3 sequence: CASSPRRRDYNEQFF. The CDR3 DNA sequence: TGTGCCAGCAGCCCCCGAAGAAGAGACTACAATGAGCAGTTCTTC. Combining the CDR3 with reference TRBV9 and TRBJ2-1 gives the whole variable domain DSGVTQTPKHLITATGQRVTLRCSPRSGDLSVYWYQQSLDQGLQFLIQYYNGEERAKGNILERFSAQQFPDLHSELNLSSLELGDSALYFCASSPRRRDYNEQFFGPGTRLTVL.

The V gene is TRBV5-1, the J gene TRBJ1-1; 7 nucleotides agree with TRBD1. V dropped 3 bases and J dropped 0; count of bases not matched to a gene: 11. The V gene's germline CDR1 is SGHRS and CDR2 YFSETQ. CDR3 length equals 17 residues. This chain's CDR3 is CASSSKQGTRVNTEAFF. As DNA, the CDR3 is TGCGCCAGCAGCTCCAAACAGGGGACGCGGGTGAACACTGAAGCTTTCTTT.

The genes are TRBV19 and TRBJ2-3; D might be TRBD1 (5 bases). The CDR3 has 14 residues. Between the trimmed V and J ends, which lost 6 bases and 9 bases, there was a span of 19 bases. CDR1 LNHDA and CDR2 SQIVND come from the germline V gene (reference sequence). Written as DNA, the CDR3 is TGTGCCAGTAGACCAGGGTGGGGTCGTCAGACGCAGTATTTT. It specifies CASRPGWGRQTQYF. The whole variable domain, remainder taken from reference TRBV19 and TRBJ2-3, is DGGITQSPKYLFRKEGQNVTLSCEQNLNHDAMYWYRQDPGQGLRLIYYSQIVNDFQKGDIAEGYSVSREKKESFPLTVTSAQKNPTAFYLCASRPGWGRQTQYFGPGTRLTVL.